What follows is one T cell receptor (beta chain) and its context. Its antigen remains unidentified. Sequenced by immunoSEQ multiplex PCR; TCRdb stores in-frame clones only, minus some. The data show roughly 150,000 clones, about 86% seen once. The source of the sample is a study of T cell responses to AZD1222 COVID-19 vaccine. Across the study: Second-dose groups at about 4 or about 12 weeks were pooled.

V dropped 6 bases and J dropped 1; count of bases not matched to a gene: 12. The CDR3 is 17 amino acids. The germline CDR1 and CDR2 sequences are MDHEN and SYDVKM. Broader study findings: At 160-218 and 743-854, vaccine-associated CD4 TCRs were dominant, and they spanned spike. Among spike-specific TCRs, nearly half reportedly target unmutated variant regions.

V usage is TRBV28 and J usage is TRBJ1-5; the match to TRBD1 covers 7 bases. The source material was peripheral blood, sampled on day 0 of AZD1222 vaccination. The clonotype originates from an adult in good health. CDR3 protein: CASREGTDLPSNQPQHF. DNA of the CDR3: TGTGCCAGCAGAGAGGGGACAGATTTGCCCAGCAATCAGCCCCAGCATTTT. Based on the CDR3 plus reference TRBV28 and TRBJ1-5, the full variable domain is DVKVTQSSRYLVKRTGEKVFLECVQDMDHENMFWYRQDPGLGLRLIYFSYDVKMKEKGDIPEGYSVSREKKERFSLILESASTNQTSMYLCASREGTDLPSNQPQHFGDGTRLSIL.